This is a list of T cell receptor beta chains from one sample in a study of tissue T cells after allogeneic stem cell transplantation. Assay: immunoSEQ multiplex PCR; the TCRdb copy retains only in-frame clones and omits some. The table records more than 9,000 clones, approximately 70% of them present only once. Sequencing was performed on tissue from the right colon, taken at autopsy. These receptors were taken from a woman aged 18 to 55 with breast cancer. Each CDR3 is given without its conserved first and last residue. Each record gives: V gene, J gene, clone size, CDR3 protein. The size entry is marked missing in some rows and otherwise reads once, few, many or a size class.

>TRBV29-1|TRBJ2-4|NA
SVAPTAKNIQY
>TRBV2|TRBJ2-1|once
ASREDLAVNEQF
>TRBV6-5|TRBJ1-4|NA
ASSNGPGGEKLF
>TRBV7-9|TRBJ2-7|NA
ASSSALSGYEQY
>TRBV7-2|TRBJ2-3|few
ASSFVDTQY
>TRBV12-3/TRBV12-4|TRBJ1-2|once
ASRLGQGGGYT
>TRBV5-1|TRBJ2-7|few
ASRWGLADSYEQY
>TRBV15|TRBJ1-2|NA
ATSPQSGGAYGYT
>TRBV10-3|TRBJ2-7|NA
AIHIMSNGEQY
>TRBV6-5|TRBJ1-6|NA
ASGPSLNSPLH
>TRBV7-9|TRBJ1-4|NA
ASSLGWGDDEKLF
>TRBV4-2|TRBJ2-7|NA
ASSPHIGLAGEQY
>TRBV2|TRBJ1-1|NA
ASGTGLNTEAF
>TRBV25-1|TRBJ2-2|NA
ASSVTGAGELF
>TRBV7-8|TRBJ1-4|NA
ASSPGGEKLF
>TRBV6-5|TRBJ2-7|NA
ASSYEAYEQY
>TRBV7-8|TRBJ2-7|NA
ASSLDGPPSPYRLGEQY
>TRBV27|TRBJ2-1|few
ASRYQGLGEQF
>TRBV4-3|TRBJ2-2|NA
ASSQTNGELF
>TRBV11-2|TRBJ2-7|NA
ASSLPGLPSEQY
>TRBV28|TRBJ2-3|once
ASSFSTDTQY
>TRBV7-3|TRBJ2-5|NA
ASSFIGGAFKETQY
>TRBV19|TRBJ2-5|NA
ASSVKPPPWETQY
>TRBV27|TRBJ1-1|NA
ASSRWGEAF
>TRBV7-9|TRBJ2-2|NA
ASSQSRDSQAPGELF
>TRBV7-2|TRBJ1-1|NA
ASSPLIQDTEAF
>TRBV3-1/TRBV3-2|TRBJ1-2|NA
ASSQVDSGGYT
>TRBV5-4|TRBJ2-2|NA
ASSKDRFITGELF
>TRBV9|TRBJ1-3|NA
ASSSRTGPFSGNTIY
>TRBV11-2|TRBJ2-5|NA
ASSLLYQETQY
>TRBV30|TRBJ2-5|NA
AWRPTGTLGTQY
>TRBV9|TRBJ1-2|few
ASSALDYGYT
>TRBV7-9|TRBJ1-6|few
ASSLTENSPLH
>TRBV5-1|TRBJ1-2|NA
ASSLATAANYGYT
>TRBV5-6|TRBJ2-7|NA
ASSLFRGESYEQY
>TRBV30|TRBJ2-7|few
AWIAGAMGEQY
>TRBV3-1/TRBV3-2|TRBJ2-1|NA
ASSRPGLNNEQF
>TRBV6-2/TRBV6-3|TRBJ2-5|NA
ASSSRETGSEETQY
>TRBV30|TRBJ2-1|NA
ASRLAGGNNEQF
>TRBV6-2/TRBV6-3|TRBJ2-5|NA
ASSTGQRGDQETQY
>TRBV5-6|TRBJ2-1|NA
ASSLEPGLAENEQF
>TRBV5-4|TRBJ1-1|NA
ASRSGTRDTEAF
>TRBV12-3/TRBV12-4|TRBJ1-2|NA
ASSLTGTYGYT
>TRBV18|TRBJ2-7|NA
ASSPSGSTGEQY
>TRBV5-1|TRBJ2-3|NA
ASSPVGAPSTDTQY
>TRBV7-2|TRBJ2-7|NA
ASSLRKSYEQY
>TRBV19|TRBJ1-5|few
ASSPPGRVIDQPQH
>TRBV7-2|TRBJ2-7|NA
ASRSAGGGKEQY
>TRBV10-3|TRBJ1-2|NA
ATAGAEGGYT